These T cell receptor beta chains were read from a single sample in a study of identical twins. TCRdb re-called the 5' RACE reads through MiXCR, storing one row per CDR3 protein. Of hundreds of thousands of distinct CDR3 sequences in the sample, less than 7% are singletons; the top ten hold about 1.8%. The sample consisted of naive T cells sorted from blood. All receptors derive from a man aged 18 to 29 in good health. CDR3s include the opening cysteine and the closing phenylalanine or tryptophan. The order of the fields is J gene, clone size, D gene, V gene, CDR3 protein. D genes are given only for firm matches. Not all rows give a size; the values are once, few, many and, for expanded clones, a class.

TRBJ1-1,many,TRBD1,TRBV29-1,CSVEEAGIRGKGNTEAFF
TRBJ1-3,many,-,TRBV28,CASSLSFLKRSGNTIYF
TRBJ2-1,few,-,TRBV20-1,CSARDVHGHNEQFF
TRBJ2-2,many,-,TRBV3-1,CASSQLPESGGELFF
TRBJ2-2,few,TRBD2,TRBV27,CASSLWAPTSGRAIGELFF
TRBJ2-1,few,-,TRBV7-9,CASRLGREQFF
TRBJ1-6,-,TRBD1,TRBV29-1,CSVLERGHSPLHF
TRBJ1-6,many,TRBD1,TRBV12-3/TRBV12-4,CASRGTENSPLHF
TRBJ2-1,few,TRBD2,TRBV14,CASSQLTSGSSYNEQFF
TRBJ2-1,few,-,TRBV30,CAWSPASNEQFF
TRBJ1-1,many,-,TRBV12-3/TRBV12-4,CASSLSVLNTEAFF
TRBJ2-3,few,TRBD2,TRBV6-5,CASSHQLAGGPSTQYF
TRBJ2-5,-,-,TRBV11-2,CASSLGSGLETQYF
TRBJ2-7,many,TRBD2,TRBV29-1,CSVDPGLGFGEQYF
TRBJ2-7,many,-,TRBV12-3/TRBV12-4,CASRTESYEQYF
TRBJ2-5,few,TRBD1,TRBV7-9,CASSGTGGTETQYF
TRBJ2-3,few,-,TRBV27,CASSLYRGGPDTQYF
TRBJ2-1,many,-,TRBV12-3/TRBV12-4,CASSPNRYNEQFF
TRBJ2-1,-,-,TRBV27,CASSFLARGNEQFF
TRBJ2-7,many,TRBD1,TRBV29-1,CSVGTRQGVPYEQYF
TRBJ1-6,-,-,TRBV18,CASSPGQSPLHF
TRBJ2-5,many,-,TRBV5-1,CASSLGEKETQYF
TRBJ2-3,-,-,TRBV11-3,CASTRRLPDTQYF
TRBJ1-2,few,-,TRBV12-3/TRBV12-4,CASSYVYGYTF
TRBJ2-1,-,-,TRBV7-9,CASSLVESSYNEQFF
TRBJ2-4,few,-,TRBV4-2,CASSQGGGTTKNIQYF
TRBJ2-1,many,TRBD2,TRBV5-6,CASSLLGGSGTNEQFF
TRBJ1-1,many,-,TRBV29-1,CSVEDHRAGTEAFF
TRBJ2-3,-,-,TRBV5-6,CASSDRVPDSDTQYF
TRBJ2-1,-,TRBD2,TRBV20-1,CSARDQGGRVKEQFF
TRBJ2-2,many,TRBD2,TRBV20-1,CSARSSGSGELFF
TRBJ1-6,-,-,TRBV12-3/TRBV12-4,CASSFDRALNKSPLHF
TRBJ2-7,few,TRBD1,TRBV28,CASSGTGGRDEQYF
TRBJ2-7,many,TRBD2,TRBV12-3/TRBV12-4,CASSLGLATYEQYF
TRBJ1-1,-,-,TRBV4-2,CASSRGRLNTEAFF
TRBJ2-2,many,-,TRBV20-1,CSPRDLGTGELFF
TRBJ2-3,many,TRBD2,TRBV20-1,CSARGGLTAGADTQYF
TRBJ1-1,many,-,TRBV5-1,CASSLDEGAGNTEAFF
TRBJ2-5,few,TRBD1,TRBV7-3,CASSWTGVGGETQYF
TRBJ2-5,many,TRBD1,TRBV15,CATSRDFGQGETQYF
TRBJ2-7,few,TRBD1,TRBV15,CATSRDGQGDEQYF
TRBJ1-1,-,TRBD1,TRBV5-1,CASSQTGTGVIAFF
TRBJ2-5,many,TRBD2,TRBV15,CATSRDIRLAGGQETQYF
TRBJ1-5,-,TRBD1,TRBV5-6,CASSSRTGLQPQHF
TRBJ2-1,-,TRBD2,TRBV30,CAWSPRLAGASEQFF
TRBJ2-3,many,TRBD2,TRBV20-1,CSARDPWTSGSTDTQYF
TRBJ2-7,many,-,TRBV5-6,CASSLWPFSYEQYF
TRBJ2-1,many,-,TRBV4-2,CASSHPSGEQFF
TRBJ2-7,many,-,TRBV10-3,CAISERLAYEQYF
TRBJ2-5,many,-,TRBV9,CASSVEMGSQETPYF
TRBJ2-3,-,-,TRBV7-2,CASSTRRVADTQYF
TRBJ2-7,few,TRBD2,TRBV29-1,CSVASSGRAYEQYF
TRBJ2-7,-,-,TRBV28,CASRFGGVSEQYF
TRBJ1-1,few,-,TRBV7-2,CASSPPGVGTEAFF
TRBJ2-5,many,-,TRBV5-1,CASSLAGNKPFQETQYF
TRBJ2-3,few,TRBD2,TRBV7-9,CASHQLPGLAGVDTQYF
TRBJ1-1,-,-,TRBV20-1,CSARQSGIGNTEAFF
TRBJ1-1,many,-,TRBV20-1,CSARPPVTLNTEAFF
TRBJ1-5,many,-,TRBV7-9,CASSLEGTVNQPQHF
TRBJ1-5,many,TRBD1,TRBV29-1,CSVGGQGDQPQHF